The 5 T cell receptor beta chains in this list originate from one sample, sequenced in a study of beta chain features in type 1 diabetes. Expressed TCRB transcripts got sequenced, as all isolated RNA was reverse transcribed. Method: immunoSEQ multiplex PCR; TCRdb's copy keeps in-frame clones and lacks some. There are approximately 340,000 clones in the sample; roughly 16% occur only once, and roughly 0.019% lies in the top ten. The sample comprised naive CD4+ T cells from blood. All receptors come from a woman between 18 and 29 years old in good health.

This clone was seen more than once but under ten times. V gene TRBV29-1 combines with J gene TRBJ2-7; tentatively, D is TRBD1 (5 bases). Germline-derived CDR1 and CDR2 are SQVTM and ANQGSEA. The CDR3 length is 16 residues. Trimming pared 0 bases from V and 1 base from J, leaving 16 bases between. CDR3 protein: CSVEEGKGLRSYEQYF. CDR3 nucleotide sequence: TGCAGCGTTGAAGAAGGGAAGGGGTTAAGGTCCTACGAGCAGTACTTC.

The chain links TRBV25-1 to TRBJ2-5, with TRBD1 identical over 9 bases. V dropped 6 bases and J dropped 2; count of bases not matched to a gene: 10. The CDR3 runs to 16 residues. Germline V gene sequence: CDR1 MGHDK, CDR2 SYGVNS. CDR3 loop: CASSLTGGRGQETQYF. CDR3 coding DNA: TGTGCCAGCAGCCTTACAGGGGGCCGGGGGCAAGAGACCCAGTACTTC.

The table lists this clone with a few counts. The chain links TRBV29-1 to TRBJ1-1; D is possibly TRBD1 (5 bases). The CDR3 sequence is 13 residues long. V was pared by 4 bases and J by 1 base, with 10 bases between. In germline, CDR1 is SQVTM, CDR2 ANQGSEA. CDR3 sequence reads: CSVAAQENTEAFF. DNA for the CDR3: TGCAGCGTTGCGGCACAGGAGAACACTGAAGCTTTCTTT.

This clone was seen only a few times. The rearrangement links TRBV29-1 to TRBJ2-7; 10 bases fit TRBD1. The CDR3 loop spans 13 amino acids. Germline CDR1 SQVTM, CDR2 ANQGSEA. V was pared by 5 bases and J by 3 bases, with 4 bases of the junction left unmatched. CDR3 coding DNA: TGCAGCGTTCTCCGGGACAGGGGCTACGAGCAGTACTTC. Its protein product is CSVLRDRGYEQYF.

This clone was counted between two and nine times. The chain employs TRBV7-2 and TRBJ2-1, with 8 nucleotides matching TRBD2. The germline gives CDR1 SGHTA, CDR2 FQGNSA. V shed 0 bases and J 8 bases; nucleotides not matched to a gene: 9. CDR3 size: 16 residues. CDR3 in DNA: TGTGCCAGCAGCTTAGCGGGGAGCGGGAGTGGGCATGAGCAGTTCTTC. This sequence encodes CASSLAGSGSGHEQFF.